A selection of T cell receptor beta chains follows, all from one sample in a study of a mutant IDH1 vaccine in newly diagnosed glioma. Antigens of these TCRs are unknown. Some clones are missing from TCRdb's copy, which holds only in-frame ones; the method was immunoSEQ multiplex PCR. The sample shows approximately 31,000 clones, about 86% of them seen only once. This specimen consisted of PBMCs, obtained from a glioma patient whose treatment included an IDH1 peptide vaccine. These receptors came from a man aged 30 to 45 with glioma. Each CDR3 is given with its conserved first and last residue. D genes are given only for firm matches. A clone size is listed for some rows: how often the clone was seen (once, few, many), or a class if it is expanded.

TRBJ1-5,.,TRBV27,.,CASSPREGTISQPQHF,TGTGCCAGCAGTCCGCGTGAAGGGACGATTAGTCAGCCCCAGCATTTT
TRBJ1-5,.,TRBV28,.,CASTSYGGGRQPQHF,TGTGCCAGCACCTCTTATGGGGGGGGTAGGCAGCCCCAGCATTTT
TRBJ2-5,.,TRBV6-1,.,CASSHLATVQETQYF,TGTGCCAGCAGTCACTTAGCGACAGTTCAAGAGACCCAGTACTTC
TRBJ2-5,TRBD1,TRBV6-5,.,CASSPGTGAVETQYF,TGTGCCAGCAGTCCCGGGACAGGGGCGGTAGAGACCCAGTACTTC
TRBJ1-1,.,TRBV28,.,CASSLSEAFF,TGTGCCAGCAGTTTGAGTGAAGCTTTCTTT
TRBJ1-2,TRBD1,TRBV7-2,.,CASSPRTGDGYGYTF,TGTGCCAGCAGCCCGCGGACAGGGGACGGCTATGGCTACACCTTC
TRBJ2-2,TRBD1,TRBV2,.,CASSSNRGTGELFF,TGTGCCAGCAGTTCAAACAGGGGCACCGGGGAGCTGTTTTTT
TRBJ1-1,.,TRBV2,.,CASSELERTEAFF,TGTGCCAGCAGTGAATTGGAGCGAACTGAAGCTTTCTTT
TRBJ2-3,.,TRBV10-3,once,CAIRRGAGDDTQYF,TGTGCCATCCGACGGGGAGCTGGCGATGATACGCAGTATTTT
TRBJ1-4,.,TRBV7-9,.,CASSSPGEGEKLFF,TGTGCCAGCAGCTCCCCCGGGGAGGGTGAAAAACTGTTTTTT
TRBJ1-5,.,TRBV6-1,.,CASSEDAGLQKSRQPQHF,TGTGCCAGCAGTGAAGATGCGGGACTCCAGAAATCACGTCAGCCCCAGCATTTT
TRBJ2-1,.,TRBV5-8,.,CASSLPDRFYNEQFF,TGTGCCAGCAGCTTGCCCGACAGGTTCTACAATGAGCAGTTCTTC
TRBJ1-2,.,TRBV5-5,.,CASSFIRGDGYTF,TGTGCCAGCAGCTTCATAAGGGGTGATGGCTACACCTTC
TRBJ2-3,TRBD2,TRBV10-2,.,CATSSSGRVYDTQYF,TGCGCCACCAGCTCTAGCGGGAGAGTCTACGATACGCAGTATTTT
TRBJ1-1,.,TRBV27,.,CASSRTKNTEAFF,TGTGCCAGCAGTAGAACAAAGAACACTGAAGCTTTCTTT
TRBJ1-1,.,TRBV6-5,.,CASSYTGRDPVAFF,TGTGCCAGCAGTTACACCGGCAGGGACCCGGTAGCTTTCTTT
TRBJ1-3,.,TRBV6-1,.,CASSDSGNTIYF,TGTGCCAGCAGTGACTCTGGAAACACCATATATTTT
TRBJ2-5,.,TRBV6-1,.,CASSGMETQYF,TGTGCCAGCAGTGGGATGGAGACCCAGTACTTC
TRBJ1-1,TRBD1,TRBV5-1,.,CASRDRDFGDTEAFF,TGCGCCAGCCGGGACAGGGACTTCGGGGACACTGAAGCTTTCTTT
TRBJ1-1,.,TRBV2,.,CASSEARSAMNTEAFF,TGTGCCAGCAGTGAAGCCCGGAGTGCCATGAACACTGAAGCTTTCTTT
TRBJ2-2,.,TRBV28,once,CASSFDQENTGELFF,TGTGCCAGCAGTTTCGATCAGGAGAACACCGGGGAGCTGTTTTTT
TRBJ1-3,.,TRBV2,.,CASRDSSGNTIYF,TGTGCCAGCAGGGACAGCTCTGGAAACACCATATATTTT
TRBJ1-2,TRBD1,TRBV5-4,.,CASSLIQGLGYGYTF,TGTGCCAGCAGCTTGATACAGGGGTTGGGCTATGGCTACACCTTC
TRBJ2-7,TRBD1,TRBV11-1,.,CASSLEGQGVDEQYF,TGTGCCAGCAGCTTAGAAGGACAGGGAGTTGACGAGCAGTACTTC
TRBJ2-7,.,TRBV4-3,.,CASSPGTGRSYEQYF,TGCGCCAGCAGCCCTGGGACTGGTAGGTCCTACGAGCAGTACTTC
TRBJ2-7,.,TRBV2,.,CASSEIRGLHEQYF,TGTGCCAGCAGTGAAATTCGGGGGTTGCACGAGCAGTACTTC
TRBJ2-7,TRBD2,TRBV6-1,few,CASRPTSVSYEQYF,TGTGCCAGCAGACCAACTAGCGTCTCCTACGAGCAGTACTTC
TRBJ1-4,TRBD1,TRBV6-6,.,CASSPDRWRLFF,TGTGCCAGCAGCCCGGACAGGTGGCGACTGTTTTTT
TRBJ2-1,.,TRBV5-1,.,CASSLVLAEQFF,TGCGCCAGCAGCTTGGTTCTAGCCGAGCAGTTCTTC
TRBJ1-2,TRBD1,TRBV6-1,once,CASSPGGDRYGYTF,TGTGCCAGCAGCCCGGGGGGGGACAGGTATGGCTACACCTTC
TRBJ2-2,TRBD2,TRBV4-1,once,CASSQVSGGHHGELFF,TGCGCCAGCAGCCAAGTTTCGGGGGGGCATCACGGGGAGCTGTTTTTT
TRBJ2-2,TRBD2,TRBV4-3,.,CASSRNSGGANTGELFF,TGCGCCAGCAGCCGGAATAGCGGGGGGGCTAACACCGGGGAGCTGTTTTTT
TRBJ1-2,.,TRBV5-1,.,CASSLGGQSVYGYTF,TGCGCCAGCAGCTTGGGGGGACAATCCGTCTATGGCTACACCTTC
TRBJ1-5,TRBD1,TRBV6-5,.,CASSNGQGGSQPQHF,TGTGCCAGCTCTAACGGACAGGGGGGGAGTCAGCCCCAGCATTTT
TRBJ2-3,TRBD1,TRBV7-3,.,CASSGGQLVTDTQYF,TGTGCCAGCAGCGGGGGACAGCTCGTCACAGATACGCAGTATTTT
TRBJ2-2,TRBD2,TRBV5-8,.,CASRPGGNTGELFF,TGTGCCAGCAGACCCGGGGGGAATACCGGGGAGCTGTTTTTT
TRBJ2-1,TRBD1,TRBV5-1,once,CASSLAPVGQGYNEQFF,TGCGCCAGCAGCTTGGCCCCGGTCGGACAGGGATACAATGAGCAGTTCTTC
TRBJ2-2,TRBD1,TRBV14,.,CASSPPTGTVNTGELFF,TGTGCCAGCAGCCCCCCTACCGGGACAGTTAACACCGGGGAGCTGTTTTTT
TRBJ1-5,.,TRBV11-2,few,CASSFGQSNQPQHF,TGTGCCAGCAGCTTCGGACAGAGCAATCAGCCCCAGCATTTT
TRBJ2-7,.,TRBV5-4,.,CASSPERFGRGQYF,TGTGCCAGCAGCCCAGAAAGATTCGGGAGAGGGCAGTACTTC
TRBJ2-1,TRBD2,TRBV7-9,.,CASSKPMGLAGGHEQFF,TGTGCCAGCAGCAAACCGATGGGACTAGCGGGGGGGCATGAGCAGTTCTTC
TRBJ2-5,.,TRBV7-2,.,CASSFEQGTRGETQYF,TGTGCCAGCAGCTTTGAACAGGGCACTCGGGGAGAGACCCAGTACTTC